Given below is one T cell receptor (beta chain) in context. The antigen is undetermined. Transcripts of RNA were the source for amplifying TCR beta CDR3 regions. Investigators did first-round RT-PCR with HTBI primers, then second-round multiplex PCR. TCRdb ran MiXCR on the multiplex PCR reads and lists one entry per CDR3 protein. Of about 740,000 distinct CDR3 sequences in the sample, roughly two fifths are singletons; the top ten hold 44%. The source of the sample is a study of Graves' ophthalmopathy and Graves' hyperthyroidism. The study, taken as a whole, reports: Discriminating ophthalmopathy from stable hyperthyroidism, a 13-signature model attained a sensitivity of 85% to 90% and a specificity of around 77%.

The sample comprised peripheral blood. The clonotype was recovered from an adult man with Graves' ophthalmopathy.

CDR3 sequence (DNA): TGTGCCAGCAGCACCGACCAACAGGCGTATGGCTACACCTTC. Translated, it gives CASSTDQQAYGYTF. This rearrangement joins TRBV7-8 to TRBJ1-2, with D possibly matching TRBD1 (5 bases). Germline CDR1 and CDR2: SGHVS and FQNEAQ. Trimming took 5 bases from V and 5 from J, leaving 15 bases between them. The CDR3 contains 14 residues.